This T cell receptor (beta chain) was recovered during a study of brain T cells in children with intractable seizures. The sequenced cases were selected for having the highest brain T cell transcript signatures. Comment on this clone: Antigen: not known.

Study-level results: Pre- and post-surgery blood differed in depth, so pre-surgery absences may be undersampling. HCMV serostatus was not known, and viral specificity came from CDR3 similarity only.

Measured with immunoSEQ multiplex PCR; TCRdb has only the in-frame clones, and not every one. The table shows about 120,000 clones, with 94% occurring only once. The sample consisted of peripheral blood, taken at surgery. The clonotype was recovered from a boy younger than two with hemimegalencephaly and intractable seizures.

CDR3 residues: CASSIGHLKNIQYF. CDR3 bases: TGTGCCAGTAGTATAGGACACCTAAAAAACATTCAGTACTTC. V and J are TRBV19 and TRBJ2-4; D call uncertain. CDR3 length: 14 amino acids. Trimming removed 1 base from V and 4 bases from J, with 8 bases in between. CDR1 LNHDA and CDR2 SQIVND come from the germline V gene (reference sequence).